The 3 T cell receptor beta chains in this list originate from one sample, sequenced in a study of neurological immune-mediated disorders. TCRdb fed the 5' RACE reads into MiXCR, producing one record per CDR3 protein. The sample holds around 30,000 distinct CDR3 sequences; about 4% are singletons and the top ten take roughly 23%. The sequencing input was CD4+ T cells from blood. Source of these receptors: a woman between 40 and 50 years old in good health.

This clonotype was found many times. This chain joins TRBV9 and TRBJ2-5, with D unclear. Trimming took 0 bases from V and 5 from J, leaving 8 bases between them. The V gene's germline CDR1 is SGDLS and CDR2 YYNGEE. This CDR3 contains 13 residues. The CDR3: CASSVEGAETQYF. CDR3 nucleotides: TGTGCCAGCAGCGTAGAAGGCGCGGAGACCCAGTACTTC.

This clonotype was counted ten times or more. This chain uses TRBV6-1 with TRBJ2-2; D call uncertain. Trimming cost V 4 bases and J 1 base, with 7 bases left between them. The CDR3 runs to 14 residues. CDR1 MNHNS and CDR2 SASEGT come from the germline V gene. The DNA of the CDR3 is TGTGCCAGCAGTGGGTTGCAGAACACCGGGGAGCTGTTTTTT. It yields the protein CASSGLQNTGELFF.

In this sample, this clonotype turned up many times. In DNA form, the CDR3 reads TGTGCCAGCAGCGTAGCTAGCGGGGGCCCCGTTCTGTCTCGGGAGCTGTTTTTT. Its protein is CASSVASGGPVLSRELFF. The chain uses TRBV9 and TRBJ2-2; 10 bases are shared with TRBD2. The CDR3 is 18 residues long. The V segment lost 0 bases and the J segment 9 bases; nucleotides outside the gene matches: 14. Germline assignment: CDR1 SGDLS and CDR2 YYNGEE.